This T cell receptor beta chain was found in a study of blood T cell repertoires in COVID-19. As for the study in general: The United States, Italy and Spain were the sources of the acute and convalescent COVID-19 samples. PBMCs, B-cell-depleted T cells, or T cells provided the cDNA or gDNA that made up the material.

Under the authors' procedure: Amplified reference gene primers provided the basis for estimating nucleated cell counts. TCRdb keeps only in-frame clones here, not all; method: immunoSEQ multiplex PCR. V, J and clone size are taken as reported in that table, and D and trimming were inferred from the DNA itself. The sample carries hundreds of thousands of clones, roughly 85% recorded once. There are 20 residues in the CDR3. After removal of 1 base from V and 2 bases from J, the junction contained 15 bases not matched to a gene. In germline, CDR1 is MGHRA, CDR2 YSYEKL. J is TRBJ1-3 and V is TRBV4-1, with TRBD1 matching 9 bases. The sequencing input was peripheral blood. This sequence originates from a woman in her 30s with active or convalescent COVID-19. In DNA, the CDR3 is TGCGCCAGCAGCCAAGGAGAACCGTGGCGGGACAGGGTGGCTGGAAACACCATATATTTT. Protein product: CASSQGEPWRDRVAGNTIYF.